This TCR beta chain appears in the sequencing data of a study of T cells expressing NK-cell markers. Study-wide context: One of eight sequenced donors was HCMV-seronegative; the other seven were seropositive. Findings of the study overall: The study did not resolve the HCMV specificity of expanded NKG2C+ T cell clones.

The CDR3 sequence is 15 residues long. In germline, CDR1 is SGHVS, CDR2 FNYEAQ. After re-calling the 5' RACE reads, TCRdb lists one entry per CDR3 protein, DNA absent. Its listing shows about 150,000 distinct CDR3 sequences. Notes on this clonotype: Its antigen is currently unknown.

This receptor was obtained from a woman in her forties or fifties in good health. The sample was blood T cells: a sorted CD56 or NKG2C T cell subset, CD4+ or CD8+ T cells, or bulk PBMC T cells (not recorded which). The chain has TRBV7-6 and TRBJ2-7; TCRdb's D call, TRBD1, is unchecked because there is no DNA. Here the CDR3 reads CASSLGPGFGGLMYF. The variable domain in full, completed from reference TRBV7-6 and TRBJ2-7, reads GAGVSQSPRYKVTKRGQDVALRCDPISGHVSLYWYRQALGQGPEFLTYFNYEAQQDKSGLPNDRFSAERPEGSISTLTIQRTEQRDSAMYRCASSLGPGFGGLMYFGPGTRLTVT.